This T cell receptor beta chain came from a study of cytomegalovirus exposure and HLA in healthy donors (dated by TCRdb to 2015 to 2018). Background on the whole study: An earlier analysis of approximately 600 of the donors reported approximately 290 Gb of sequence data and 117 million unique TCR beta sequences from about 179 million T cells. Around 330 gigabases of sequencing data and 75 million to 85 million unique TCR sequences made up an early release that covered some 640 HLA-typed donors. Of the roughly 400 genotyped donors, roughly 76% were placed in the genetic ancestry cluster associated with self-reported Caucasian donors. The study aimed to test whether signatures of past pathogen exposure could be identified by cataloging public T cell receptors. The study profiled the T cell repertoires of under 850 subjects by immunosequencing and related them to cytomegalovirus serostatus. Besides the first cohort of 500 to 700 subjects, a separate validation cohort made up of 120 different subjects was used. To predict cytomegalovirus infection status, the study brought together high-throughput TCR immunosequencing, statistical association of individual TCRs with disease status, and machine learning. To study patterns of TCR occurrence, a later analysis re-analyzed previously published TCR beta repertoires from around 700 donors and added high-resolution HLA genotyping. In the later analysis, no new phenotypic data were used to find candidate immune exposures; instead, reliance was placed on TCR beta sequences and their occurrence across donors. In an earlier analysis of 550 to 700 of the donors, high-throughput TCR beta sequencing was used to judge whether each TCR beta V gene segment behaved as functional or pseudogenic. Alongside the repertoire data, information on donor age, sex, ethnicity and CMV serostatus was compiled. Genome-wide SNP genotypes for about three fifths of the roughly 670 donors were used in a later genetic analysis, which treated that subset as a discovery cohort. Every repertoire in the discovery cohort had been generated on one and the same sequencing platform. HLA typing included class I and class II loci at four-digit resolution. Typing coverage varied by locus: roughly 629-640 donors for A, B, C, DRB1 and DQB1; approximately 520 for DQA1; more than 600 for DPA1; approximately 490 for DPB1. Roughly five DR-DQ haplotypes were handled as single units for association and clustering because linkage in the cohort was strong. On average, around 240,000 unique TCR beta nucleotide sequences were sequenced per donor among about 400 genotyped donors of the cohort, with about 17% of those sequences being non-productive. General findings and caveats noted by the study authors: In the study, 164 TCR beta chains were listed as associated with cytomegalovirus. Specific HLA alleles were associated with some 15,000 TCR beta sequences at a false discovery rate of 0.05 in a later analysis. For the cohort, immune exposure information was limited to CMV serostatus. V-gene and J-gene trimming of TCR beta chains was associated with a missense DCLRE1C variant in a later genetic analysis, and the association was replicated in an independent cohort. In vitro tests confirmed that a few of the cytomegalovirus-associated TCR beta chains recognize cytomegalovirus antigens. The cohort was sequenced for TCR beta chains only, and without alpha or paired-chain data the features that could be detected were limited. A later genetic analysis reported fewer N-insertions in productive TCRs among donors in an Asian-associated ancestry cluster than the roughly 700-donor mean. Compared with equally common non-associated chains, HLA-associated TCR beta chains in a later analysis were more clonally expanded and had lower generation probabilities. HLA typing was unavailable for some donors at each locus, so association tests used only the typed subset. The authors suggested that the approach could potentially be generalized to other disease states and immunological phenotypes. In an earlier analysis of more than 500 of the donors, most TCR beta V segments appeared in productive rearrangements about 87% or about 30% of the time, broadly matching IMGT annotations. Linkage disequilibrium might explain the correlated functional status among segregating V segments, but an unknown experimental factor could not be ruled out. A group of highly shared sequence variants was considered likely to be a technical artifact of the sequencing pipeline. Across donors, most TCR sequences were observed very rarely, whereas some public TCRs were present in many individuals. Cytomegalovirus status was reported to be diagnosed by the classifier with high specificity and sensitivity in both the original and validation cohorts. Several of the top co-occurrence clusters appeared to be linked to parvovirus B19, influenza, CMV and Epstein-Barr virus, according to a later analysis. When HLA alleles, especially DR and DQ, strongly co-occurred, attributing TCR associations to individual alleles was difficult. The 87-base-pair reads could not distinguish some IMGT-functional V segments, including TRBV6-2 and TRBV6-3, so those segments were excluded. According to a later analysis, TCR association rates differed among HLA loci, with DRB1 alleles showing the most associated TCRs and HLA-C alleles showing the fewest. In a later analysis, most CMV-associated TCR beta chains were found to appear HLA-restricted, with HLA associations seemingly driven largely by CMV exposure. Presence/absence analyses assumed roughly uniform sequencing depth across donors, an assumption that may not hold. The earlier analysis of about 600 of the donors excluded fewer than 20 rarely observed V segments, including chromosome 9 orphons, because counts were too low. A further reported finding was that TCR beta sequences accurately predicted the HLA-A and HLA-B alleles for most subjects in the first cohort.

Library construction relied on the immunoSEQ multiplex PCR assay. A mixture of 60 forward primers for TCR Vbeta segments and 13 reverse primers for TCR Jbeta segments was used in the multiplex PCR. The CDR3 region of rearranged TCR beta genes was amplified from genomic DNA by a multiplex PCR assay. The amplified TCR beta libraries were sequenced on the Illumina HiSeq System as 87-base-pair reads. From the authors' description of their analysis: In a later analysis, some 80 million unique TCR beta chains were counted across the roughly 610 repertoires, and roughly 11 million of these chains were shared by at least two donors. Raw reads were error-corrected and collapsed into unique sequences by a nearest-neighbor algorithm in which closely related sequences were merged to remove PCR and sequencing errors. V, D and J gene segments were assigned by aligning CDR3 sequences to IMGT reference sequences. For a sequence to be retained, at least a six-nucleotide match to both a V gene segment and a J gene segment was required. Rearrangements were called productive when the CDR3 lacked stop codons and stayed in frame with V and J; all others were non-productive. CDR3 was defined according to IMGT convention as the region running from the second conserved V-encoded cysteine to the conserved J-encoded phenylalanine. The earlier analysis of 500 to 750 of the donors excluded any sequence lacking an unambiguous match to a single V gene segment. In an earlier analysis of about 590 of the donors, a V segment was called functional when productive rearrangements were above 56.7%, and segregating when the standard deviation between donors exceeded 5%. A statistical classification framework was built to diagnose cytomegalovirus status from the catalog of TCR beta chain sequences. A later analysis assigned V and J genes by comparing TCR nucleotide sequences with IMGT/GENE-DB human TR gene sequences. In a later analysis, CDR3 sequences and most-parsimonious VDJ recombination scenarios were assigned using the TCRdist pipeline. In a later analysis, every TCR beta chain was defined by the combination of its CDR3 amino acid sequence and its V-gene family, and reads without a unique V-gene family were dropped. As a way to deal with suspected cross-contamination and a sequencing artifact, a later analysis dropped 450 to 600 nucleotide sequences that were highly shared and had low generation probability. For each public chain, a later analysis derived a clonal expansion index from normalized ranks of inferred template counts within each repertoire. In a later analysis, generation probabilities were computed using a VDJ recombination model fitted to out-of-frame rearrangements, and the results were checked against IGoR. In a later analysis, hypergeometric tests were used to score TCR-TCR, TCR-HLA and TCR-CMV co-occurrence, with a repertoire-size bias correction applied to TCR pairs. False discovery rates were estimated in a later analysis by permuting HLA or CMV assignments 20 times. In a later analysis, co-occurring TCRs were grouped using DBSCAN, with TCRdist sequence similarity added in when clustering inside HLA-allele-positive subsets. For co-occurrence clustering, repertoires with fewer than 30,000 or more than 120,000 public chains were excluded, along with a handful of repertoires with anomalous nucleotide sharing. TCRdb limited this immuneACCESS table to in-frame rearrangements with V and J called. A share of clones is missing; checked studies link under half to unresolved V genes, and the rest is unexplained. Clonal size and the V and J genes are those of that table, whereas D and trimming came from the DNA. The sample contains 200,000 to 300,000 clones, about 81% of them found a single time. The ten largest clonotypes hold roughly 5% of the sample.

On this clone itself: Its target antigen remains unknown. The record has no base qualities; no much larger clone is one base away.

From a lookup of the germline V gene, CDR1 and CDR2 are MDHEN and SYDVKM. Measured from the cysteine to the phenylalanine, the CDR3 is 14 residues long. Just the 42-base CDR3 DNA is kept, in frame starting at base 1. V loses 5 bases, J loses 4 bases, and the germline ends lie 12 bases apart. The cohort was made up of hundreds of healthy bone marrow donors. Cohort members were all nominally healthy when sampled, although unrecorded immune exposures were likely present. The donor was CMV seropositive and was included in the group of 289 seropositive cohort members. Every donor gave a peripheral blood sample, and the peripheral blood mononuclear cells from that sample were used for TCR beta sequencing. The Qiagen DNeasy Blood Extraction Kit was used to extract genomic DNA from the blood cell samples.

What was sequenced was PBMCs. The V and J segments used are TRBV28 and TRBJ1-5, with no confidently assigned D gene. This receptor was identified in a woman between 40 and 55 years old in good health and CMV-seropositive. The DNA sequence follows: TGTGCCAGCAGTCAGACCAACTATAATCAGCCCCAGCATTTT. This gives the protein CASSQTNYNQPQHF.